Each of the 24 T cell receptor beta chains below was sequenced from the same sample in a study of T cell responses to AZD1222 COVID-19 vaccine. The protocol was immunoSEQ multiplex PCR, while the TCRdb copy is restricted to in-frame clones and leaves out a portion. Of fewer than 130,000 clones listed, approximately 94% are singletons. The material was peripheral blood, obtained 28 days after the second AZD1222 dose. These receptor sequences come from an adult who received the AZD1222 COVID-19 vaccine.

The genes are TRBV7-9 and TRBJ2-7; possible D gene TRBD1, 6 bases. The V and J ends lost 3 bases and 0 bases respectively, with 9 bases between them. From germline, CDR1 is SEHNR and CDR2 FQNEAQ (reference sequence). This CDR3 has 14 amino acids. CDR3 in amino acids: CASSFDRSSYEQYF. DNA of the CDR3: TGTGCCAGCAGCTTCGACAGGAGCTCCTACGAGCAGTACTTC.

The J gene is TRBJ2-7, the V gene TRBV5-1; 12 nucleotides match TRBD1. This CDR3 has 14 amino acids. V was pared by 7 bases and J by 6 bases, with 8 bases of the junction left unmatched. Germline V gene sequence: CDR1 SGHRS, CDR2 YFSETQ. CDR3 amino acids: CASVLGTGGSEQYF. The CDR3 nucleotides are TGCGCCAGCGTTCTGGGGACAGGGGGCAGCGAGCAGTACTTC.

The chain joins TRBV4-1 to TRBJ2-3, with a weak D call TRBD2 (6 bases). Per the germline V gene, CDR1 is MGHRA and CDR2 is YSYEKL. Trimming cost V 4 bases and J 1 base, with 15 bases left between them. This CDR3 is built from 16 residues. The CDR3 DNA is TGCGCCAGCAGCCCTCGCGGGGACGGCCGCACAGATACGCAGTATTTT. This sequence encodes CASSPRGDGRTDTQYF.

V is TRBV4-1 and J is TRBJ1-3, with D possibly being TRBD1 (5 bases). Trimming removed 3 bases from V and 6 bases from J, with 15 bases in between. Germline assignment: CDR1 MGHRA and CDR2 YSYEKL. The CDR3 is made up of 15 amino acids. The CDR3 loop is CASSHPGEGKNTIYF. In DNA, the CDR3 is TGCGCCAGCAGCCATCCCGGGGAGGGGAAAAACACCATATATTTT.

The V and J genes are TRBV5-5 and TRBJ2-3; D may be TRBD1 (5 bases). Germline V CDR1 and CDR2: SGHKS, YYEKEE (reference sequence). The CDR3 runs to 15 residues. Trimming removed 2 bases from V and 2 bases from J, with 12 bases in between. The CDR3 DNA is TGTGCCAGCAGCTTAGGAGACAGTTCCACAGATACGCAGTATTTT. Its protein is CASSLGDSSTDTQYF.

V gene TRBV11-3 combines with J gene TRBJ2-3, with D possibly called TRBD1 or TRBD2 (6 bases each). The length of the CDR3 is 13 residues. Per the germline V gene, CDR1 is SGHNT and CDR2 is YENEEA. The V end lost 8 bases, the J end lost 3 bases, and 12 bases lay between the germline ends. This CDR3 reads CASRGQATDTQYF. CDR3 nucleotide sequence: TGTGCCAGCCGGGGGCAGGCAACAGATACGCAGTATTTT.

The chain uses TRBV12-5 and TRBJ2-1; perhaps TRBD2 as D (6 bases). The CDR3 extends over 15 amino acids. The V and J ends lost 5 bases and 2 bases respectively, with 13 bases between them. Germline loops: CDR1 LGHNT, CDR2 FRNRAP. For the CDR3, the DNA is TGTGCTAGTGGTCCCGGGACTTCGGCCTACAATGAGCAGTTCTTC. Encoded protein: CASGPGTSAYNEQFF. The variable domain in full, with the rest retrieved from reference TRBV12-5 and TRBJ2-1, is DARVTQTPRHKVTEMGQEVTMRCQPILGHNTVFWYRQTMMQGLELLAYFRNRAPLDDSGMPKDRFSAEMPDATLATLKIQPSEPRDSAVYFCASGPGTSAYNEQFFGPGTRLTVL.

This clone came up once. The chain has TRBV27 and TRBJ2-3; 10 bases line up with TRBD1. CDR3 length: 16 residues. V lost 8 bases, J lost 3 bases, and 11 bases stayed unmatched. In germline, CDR1 is MNHEY, CDR2 SMNVEV (reference sequence). The CDR3 spells CASRPRTGGSTDTQYF. CDR3 bases: TGTGCCAGCCGGCCTAGGACAGGGGGATCGACAGATACGCAGTATTTT.

The rearrangement links TRBV15 to TRBJ1-4; D is uncertain. From germline, CDR1 is LNHNV and CDR2 YYDKDF (reference sequence). This CDR3 is 15 amino acids long. The germline V and J ends were trimmed by 0 bases and 7 bases, with 12 bases remaining between them. CDR3 loop: CATSRDPGEPEKLFF. The CDR3 DNA is TGTGCCACCAGCAGAGATCCTGGGGAGCCTGAAAAACTGTTTTTT.

The V call is TRBV19, the J call TRBJ2-7; 8 nucleotides match TRBD1. Germline V gene data show CDR1 as LNHDA and CDR2 as SQIVND (reference sequence). The CDR3 sequence is 15 residues long. J lost 2 bases, V lost 5 bases, and 8 bases had no gene match. CDR3 amino acids: CASSFITGGTYEQYF. CDR3 in DNA: TGTGCCAGTAGTTTTATAACAGGGGGAACCTACGAGCAGTACTTC.

The J gene is TRBJ2-7, the V gene TRBV18; D tentatively reads TRBD1 or TRBD2 (5 bases each). From germline, CDR1 is KGHSH and CDR2 LQKENI. V gave up 8 bases and J gave up 3 bases, with 23 bases separating them. The CDR3 is made up of 16 amino acids. The chain's CDR3 is CASLELPGTGSYEQYF. In DNA, the CDR3 is TGTGCCAGCCTCGAATTACCCGGGACCGGCAGCTACGAGCAGTACTTC.

J is TRBJ1-2 and V is TRBV7-9; 7 bases are a match to TRBD1. This CDR3 has 16 amino acids. V shed 5 bases, J shed 1 base, and the junction held 10 bases outside the gene matches. Germline V gene lookup returns CDR1 SEHNR and CDR2 FQNEAQ (reference sequence). As DNA, the CDR3 is TGTGCCAGCAGCCCAACCCGGGACAGAGTTAACTATGGCTACACCTTC. It translates to CASSPTRDRVNYGYTF.

This chain joins TRBV7-9 and TRBJ2-1; D is possibly TRBD1 or TRBD2 (6 bases each). CDR1 SEHNR and CDR2 FQNEAQ come from the germline V gene (reference sequence). This CDR3 is built from 13 residues. Trimming left V 2 bases short and J 7 bases short, with 9 bases between. The CDR3, as DNA: TGTGCCAGCAGCTTAACAGGGAGGAATGAGCAGTTCTTC. It specifies CASSLTGRNEQFF.

In this sample, this clone turned up once. The chain combines TRBV6-1 with TRBJ1-1; D call uncertain. CDR1 MNHNS and CDR2 SASEGT come from the germline V gene. The V gene lost 3 bases and the J gene lost 0 bases, with 11 bases spanning the gap. The length of the CDR3 is 15 residues. DNA for the CDR3: TGTGCCAGCAGTGACAGCGTCGTGATGAACACTGAAGCTTTCTTT. Encoded protein: CASSDSVVMNTEAFF.

The gene calls are TRBV10-1 and TRBJ2-1; 8 bases map to TRBD2. Germline loops: CDR1 WNHNN, CDR2 SYGVQD (reference sequence). This CDR3 comprises 14 residues. The trim removed 2 bases at V and 3 bases at J, leaving 0 bases unmatched. The CDR3 DNA sequence: TGCGCCAGCAGTGAGAGCGGGGGCTACAATGAGCAGTTCTTC. This encodes CASSESGGYNEQFF.

The DNA of the CDR3 is TGCGCCAGCAGGGATAGGTCTGATGAGCAGTTCTTC. Its translation: CASRDRSDEQFF. The chain is built from TRBV10-2 and TRBJ2-1, with D uncertain. Germline V gene sequence: CDR1 WSHSY, CDR2 SAAADI. V dropped 6 bases and J dropped 8 bases, with 11 bases sitting between them. The CDR3 length is 12 residues.

The chain recombines TRBV6-6 with TRBJ2-2, with 8 bases aligning to TRBD2. The CDR3 has 16 residues. V shed 6 bases, J shed 2 bases, and the junction held 8 bases outside the gene matches. Germline lookup yields CDR1 MNHNY and CDR2 SVGAGI (reference sequence). CDR3 nucleotides: TGTGCCAGCAGATTGACCCTAGCGGGTAACACCGGGGAGCTGTTTTTT. Its translation is CASRLTLAGNTGELFF.

This clone was observed a handful of times. The V gene is TRBV9, the J gene TRBJ2-2; TRBD1 is a possible D gene (5 bases). The germline V gene encodes CDR1 SGDLS and CDR2 YYNGEE. This CDR3 spans 14 amino acids. The ends were cut back, 1 base at V and 8 bases at J, with 12 bases in the middle. The CDR3 coding sequence is TGTGCCAGCAGCGTAACGCCCACAGGTGGGGAGCTGTTTTTT. This translates into CASSVTPTGGELFF.

This clone was detected a few times. The chain uses TRBV10-1 and TRBJ2-1; 8 bases agree with TRBD2. This CDR3 comprises 16 residues. Germline V CDR1 and CDR2: WNHNN, SYGVQD (reference sequence). Trimming took 2 bases from V and 4 from J; bases not matched to a gene: 7. The CDR3 loop is CASSEMISGIYNEQFF. CDR3 in DNA: TGCGCCAGCAGTGAGATGATTAGCGGGATATACAATGAGCAGTTCTTC.

This rearrangement joins TRBV29-1 to TRBJ1-3; TRBD1 is a possible D gene (6 bases). With 8 bases removed from V and 0 bases from J, the gap between germline ends came to 29 bases. CDR1 and CDR2 from the germline V gene are SQVTM and ANQGSEA. The CDR3 length is 19 residues. CDR3 bases: TGCAGCCCCTATCCGCAGGGGCCGATAGCCCAATTCTCTGGAAACACCATATATTTT. Translating it yields CSPYPQGPIAQFSGNTIYF.

The chain uses TRBV5-6 and TRBJ1-2; weak D call: TRBD1 (5 bases). V was cut by 1 base and J by 3 bases, with 16 bases left in between. Germline V lookup: CDR1 SGHDT, CDR2 YYEEEE. The length of the CDR3 is 16 residues. The CDR3 protein is CASSLFNQGAYYGYTF. The CDR3 DNA is TGTGCCAGCAGCTTGTTTAACCAGGGAGCCTACTATGGCTACACCTTC.

V usage is TRBV19 and J usage is TRBJ2-7; D unclear. Germline V gene sequence: CDR1 LNHDA, CDR2 SQIVND (reference sequence). V gave up 6 bases and J gave up 0 bases, with 18 bases separating them. There are 16 residues in the CDR3. CDR3 loop: CASSGPTTVGSYEQYF. For the CDR3, the DNA is TGTGCCAGTAGCGGGCCGACGACCGTAGGCTCCTACGAGCAGTACTTC.

The chain has TRBV6-1 and TRBJ2-3; 12 nucleotides agree with TRBD2. The CDR3 is 19 amino acids. The junction had 11 bases not matched to a gene; V was cut back by 3 bases and J by 1 base. Germline CDR1 MNHNS, CDR2 SASEGT. CDR3 sequence reads: CASSEWYLAGGLGTDTQYF. DNA for the CDR3: TGTGCCAGCAGTGAGTGGTATCTAGCGGGAGGGCTCGGCACAGATACGCAGTATTTT.

The chain combines TRBV29-1 with TRBJ2-7; D is perhaps TRBD1 (6 bases). The CDR3 extends over 15 amino acids. V lost 8 bases and J 0 bases, leaving 20 bases between the germline ends. Germline V gene sequence: CDR1 SQVTM, CDR2 ANQGSEA. CDR3 nucleotides: TGCAGCATAATTGAGGGGGAACAGGCCTCCTACGAGCAGTACTTC. This sequence encodes CSIIEGEQASYEQYF.